This T cell receptor beta chain was retrieved from a study of PD-L1 blockade in urothelial cancer. The V and J ends lost 2 bases and 11 bases respectively, with 7 bases between them. Germline-derived CDR1 and CDR2 are MDHEN and SYDVKM. The CDR3 has 12 amino acids. Only a few counts were recorded for this clone. Time point denoted: peripheral blood 6 weeks after treatment start. TCRdb's table, derived via immunoSEQ multiplex PCR, lists solely in-frame clones and lacks some. The sample consists of around 47,000 clones, roughly 78% of them appearing once. This clonotype was sampled from a man aged 60 to 75 with urothelial cancer. The sample was PBMCs, taken around atezolizumab (anti-PD-L1) treatment. J is TRBJ1-6 and V is TRBV28; no clear D. CDR3 in amino acids: CASSLVEAPLHF. The CDR3 DNA reads as TGTGCCAGCAGTTTAGTTGAGGCACCCCTCCACTTT.